This T cell receptor beta chain was sequenced for a study of metastatic and nonmetastatic thyroid tumors. Whole-study context: Comparative analysis of repertoires was undertaken across blood and tumor or nodule tissue obtained from malignant and benign thyroid patients.

Overall study results and limits: Malignant tumors reportedly showed significantly higher TCR beta diversity than benign nodules in both blood and tumor.

Under the authors' procedure: A classifier for distant metastasis in papillary thyroid cancer was constructed using CDR3 differences observed across clinicopathological groups. TCRdb reanalyzed the PCR reads via MiXCR. In this record, the V and J calls reflect TCRdb's handling and not the investigators' own analysis. The sample records 10,000 to 15,000 clones, 31% being singletons. Details on this clone: Antigen: not known.

No patient received treatment before thyroid surgery. The sequence was collected from a male donor with papillary thyroid cancer or a benign thyroid nodule (not recorded which). Some clones in this sample may be carry-over from other donors' samples. Sequencing input: tumor tissue.

Here the CDR3 reads CASSFGTGGRNNSPLHF. CDR3 in DNA: TGCGCCAGCAGCTTCGGGACAGGGGGCCGCAATAATTCACCCCTCCACTTT. The chain links TRBV5-1 to TRBJ1-6; 12 bases agree with TRBD1. Trimming removed 2 bases from V and 5 bases from J; junction bases left unmatched: 5. CDR3 length: 17 amino acids. Germline CDR1 SGHRS, CDR2 YFSETQ.